The 22 T cell receptor beta chains below come from one sample, sequenced in a study of T cell responses to AZD1222 COVID-19 vaccine. The repertoire was sequenced with immunoSEQ multiplex PCR; TCRdb's copy has only in-frame clones and lacks some. Counted here are some 120,000 clones, 90% occurring once; the ten biggest clones make up roughly 7.8%. This specimen was peripheral blood, taken on day 0 of AZD1222 vaccination. Receptors originate from an adult in good health.

The chain links TRBV27 to TRBJ1-1, with D perhaps matching TRBD1 (6 bases). The germline V gene has CDR1 MNHEY and CDR2 SMNVEV (reference sequence). V was trimmed by 5 bases and J by 1 base, leaving 17 bases between them. The CDR3 loop spans 16 amino acids. The CDR3 sequence: CASSGTWTRGNTEAFF. CDR3 sequence (DNA): TGTGCCAGCAGTGGAACCTGGACCAGGGGGAACACTGAAGCTTTCTTT.

The J gene is TRBJ2-3, the V gene TRBV7-2, with 9 bases identical to TRBD1. This CDR3 is 15 amino acids long. The germline V gene has CDR1 SGHTA and CDR2 FQGNSA. V was pared by 4 bases and J by 7 bases, with 9 bases of the junction left unmatched. CDR3 DNA: TGTGCCAGCAGCTCCGATGCCGGGACAGGGAATACGCAGTATTTT. Its translation is CASSSDAGTGNTQYF.

The chain is built from TRBV19 and TRBJ1-4; 9 bases agree with TRBD1. The CDR3 contains 14 residues. V lost 6 bases and J lost 8; bases outside the gene matches: 7. Germline lookup yields CDR1 LNHDA and CDR2 SQIVND (reference sequence). CDR3 nucleotide sequence: TGTGCCAGTAGAGACCGGGACAGGGCGGAAAAACTGTTTTTT. Its translation: CASRDRDRAEKLFF.

The chain uses TRBV10-1 and TRBJ2-1; weak D call: TRBD2 (5 bases). The germline gives CDR1 WNHNN, CDR2 SYGVQD (reference sequence). Trimming cost V 10 bases and J 3 bases, with 22 bases left between them. This CDR3 contains 16 residues. The CDR3 protein is CATPRRAARSYNEQFF. The CDR3 DNA reads TGCGCCACCCCCCGGCGGGCCGCGAGGAGCTACAATGAGCAGTTCTTC.

This clone was observed a few times. The chain joins TRBV19 to TRBJ1-5; D is possibly TRBD1 (5 bases). This CDR3 is built from 17 residues. Trimming took off 7 bases at V and 0 bases at J, with 19 bases between the two ends. The germline gives CDR1 LNHDA, CDR2 SQIVND (reference sequence). CDR3 nucleotides: TGTGCCAGTACCCCATTCAATACAGGTTATAGCAATCAGCCCCAGCATTTT. This gives the protein CASTPFNTGYSNQPQHF.

This chain joins TRBV2 and TRBJ2-3; 9 bases agree with TRBD2. The CDR3 has 19 amino acids. Germline loops: CDR1 SNHLY, CDR2 FYNNEI. The J segment lost 6 bases and the V segment lost 7 bases, leaving 23 bases of the junction unmatched. The CDR3 protein is CASTRTGLAPTLSTDTQYF. In DNA, the CDR3 is TGTGCCAGCACTCGAACCGGACTAGCGCCTACCCTGAGTACGGATACGCAGTATTTT. Supplemented by reference TRBV2 and TRBJ2-3, the full variable domain reads EPEVTQTPSHQVTQMGQEVILRCVPISNHLYFYWYRQILGQKVEFLVSFYNNEISEKSEIFDDQFSVERPDGSNFTLKIRSTKLEDSAMYFCASTRTGLAPTLSTDTQYFGPGTRLTVL.

The chain has TRBV3-1 (or the pseudogene TRBV3-2) and TRBJ1-1; maybe TRBD1 (6 bases). V lost 7 bases to trimming and J lost 0 bases, with 12 bases between them. There are 14 residues in the CDR3. Germline CDR1 is LGHDT and CDR2 is YNNKEL (reference sequence). The CDR3 spells CASNLQGLNTEAFF. In nucleotides, the CDR3 is TGTGCCAGCAACTTACAGGGATTGAACACTGAAGCTTTCTTT.

In nucleotides, the CDR3 is TGTGCCAGCAGTTTCGGGAGAGGGTCCTACAATGAGCAGTTCTTC. Protein: CASSFGRGSYNEQFF. This chain links TRBV27 with TRBJ2-1, with TRBD2 as a possible D gene (6 bases). CDR1 is MNHEY, CDR2 SMNVEV, per germline (reference sequence). This CDR3 is built from 15 residues. The V end was cut by 3 bases, the J end by 1 base, with 10 bases between.

The V and J genes are TRBV11-3 and TRBJ2-1; D may be TRBD1 (6 bases). The V gene's germline CDR1 is SGHNT and CDR2 YENEEA. The CDR3 length is 15 residues. Trimming stripped 2 bases from V and 6 bases from J, with 14 bases between. In nucleotides, the CDR3 is TGTGCCAGCAGCTTATTTACAGGGAGCCTCAATGAGCAGTTCTTC. Its protein product is CASSLFTGSLNEQFF.

This clone showed up just once. The V and J genes are TRBV29-1 and TRBJ1-1; D might be TRBD1 (5 bases). The CDR3 length is 12 residues. The germline CDR1 and CDR2 sequences are SQVTM and ANQGSEA. Trimming removed 7 bases from V and 4 bases from J, with 13 bases in between. CDR3 region: CSGGEGGTEAFF. The CDR3 DNA sequence: TGCAGCGGGGGCGAGGGAGGCACTGAAGCTTTCTTT.

This chain joins TRBV7-8 and TRBJ1-5; unclear D gene. CDR1 is SGHVS, CDR2 FQNEAQ, per germline. The CDR3 consists of 15 residues. V was pared by 5 bases and J by 0 bases, with 11 bases between. CDR3 sequence: CASSLGRVSNQPQHF. DNA of the CDR3: TGTGCCAGCAGCCTCGGGAGGGTTAGCAATCAGCCCCAGCATTTT. The entire variable domain, with the rest obtained from reference TRBV7-8 and TRBJ1-5, is as follows: GAGVSQSPRYKVAKRGQDVALRCDPISGHVSLFWYQQALGQGPEFLTYFQNEAQLDKSGLPSDRFFAERPEGSVSTLKIQRTQQEDSAVYLCASSLGRVSNQPQHFGDGTRLSIL.

On this clone: At the DNA level, this CDR3 is encoded by other sequences in the same sample as well. The V gene is TRBV7-2, the J gene TRBJ1-1; D not resolved. The germline CDR1 and CDR2 sequences are SGHTA and FQGNSA. The CDR3 length is 13 residues. Trimming cost V 4 bases and J 1 base, with 7 bases left between them. The CDR3 region has the DNA TGTGCCAGCAGCTCAGGCCGGAACACTGAAGCTTTCTTT. Its protein product is CASSSGRNTEAFF.

V gene TRBV6-2 or TRBV6-3 combines with J gene TRBJ2-1; D not certain. This CDR3 region has 14 residues. In germline, CDR1 is MNHEY, CDR2 SVGEGT. V lost 0 bases to trimming and J lost 6 bases, with 9 bases between them. The CDR3 DNA is TGTGCCAGCAGTTACTCCACTGGCCCCAATGAGCAGTTCTTC. Its translation is CASSYSTGPNEQFF.

The CDR3 spells CATSSMTSGAYNEQFF. The CDR3 DNA reads as TGTGCCACCAGCAGCATGACTAGCGGAGCCTACAATGAGCAGTTCTTC. V and J are TRBV15 and TRBJ2-1; 9 bases fit TRBD2. V shed 3 bases and J 2 bases; nucleotides not matched to a gene: 5. CDR3 length: 16 residues. Germline CDR1 LNHNV, CDR2 YYDKDF (reference sequence).

This chain links TRBV7-7 with TRBJ2-7; 8 nucleotides align to TRBD1. After removal of 5 bases from V and 6 bases from J, the junction contained 6 bases not matched to a gene. Per germline, CDR1 SSHAT and CDR2 FNYEAQ (reference sequence). The CDR3 contains 13 residues. The CDR3 nucleotides are TGTGCCAGCAGCCCCGGACAGGGTCTCGAGCAGTACTTC. It codes for CASSPGQGLEQYF.

The rearrangement joins TRBV10-3 to TRBJ1-1; no definite D call. CDR1 is ENHRY, CDR2 SYGVKD, per germline. The CDR3 has 15 amino acids. Trimming took 3 bases from V and 0 from J, leaving 11 bases between them. The DNA of the CDR3 is TGTGCCATCAGTGACGTTCCGGGGATGAACACTGAAGCTTTCTTT. Translated, it gives CAISDVPGMNTEAFF.

The rearrangement uses TRBV28 and TRBJ2-7; perhaps TRBD1 as D (5 bases). Germline assignment: CDR1 MDHEN and CDR2 SYDVKM. CDR3 length: 17 residues. Trimming cost V 3 bases and J 2 bases, with 20 bases left between them. CDR3 loop: CASSFSRQSRVTYEQYF. The CDR3 nucleotides are TGTGCCAGCAGTTTCTCGAGACAGAGCAGGGTAACCTACGAGCAGTACTTC.

The chain uses TRBV28 and TRBJ1-2; D perhaps matches TRBD1 (5 bases). The V end lost 1 base, the J end lost 4 bases, and 10 bases lay between the germline ends. Germline lookup yields CDR1 MDHEN and CDR2 SYDVKM. The CDR3 spans 14 residues. For the CDR3, the DNA is TGTGCCAGCAGTTTATCGGGACTCGCCTATGGCTACACCTTC. As protein: CASSLSGLAYGYTF.

This chain links TRBV11-2 with TRBJ2-7, with 8 bases aligning to TRBD1. CDR1 SGHAT and CDR2 FQNNGV come from the germline V gene. This CDR3 is 13 amino acids long. The ends lost 5 bases at V and 6 bases at J; junction bases unmatched: 6. CDR3 amino acids: CASSAGTGGEQYF. In nucleotides, the CDR3 is TGTGCCAGCAGCGCCGGGACAGGTGGCGAGCAGTACTTC.

V usage is TRBV2 and J usage is TRBJ2-1, with a possible D match to TRBD2 (5 bases). The CDR3 has 14 residues. V lost 8 bases and J 0 bases, leaving 11 bases between the germline ends. Germline CDR1 reads SNHLY; CDR2 reads FYNNEI. The CDR3 DNA reads as TGTGCCAGCGGACTGAGCCGCTCCTACAATGAGCAGTTCTTC. It specifies CASGLSRSYNEQFF. Full variable domain (remainder filled in from reference TRBV2 and TRBJ2-1): EPEVTQTPSHQVTQMGQEVILRCVPISNHLYFYWYRQILGQKVEFLVSFYNNEISEKSEIFDDQFSVERPDGSNFTLKIRSTKLEDSAMYFCASGLSRSYNEQFFGPGTRLTVL.

The J gene is TRBJ2-2, the V gene TRBV2; D gene uncertain. This CDR3 region has 15 residues. Germline CDR1 is SNHLY and CDR2 is FYNNEI. Trimming took off 5 bases at V and 1 base at J, with 11 bases between the two ends. The DNA for the CDR3 is TGTGCCAGCAGTCCCGACTTCTTGAACACCGGGGAGCTGTTTTTT. Protein sequence: CASSPDFLNTGELFF.

This chain connects TRBV19 to TRBJ1-2; D might be TRBD1 (5 bases). The CDR3 length is 16 residues. Trimming removed 6 bases from V and 2 bases from J, with 19 bases in between. CDR1 is LNHDA and CDR2 is SQIVND in the germline V gene (reference sequence). CDR3 sequence reads: CASRTDAGGVNYGYTF. CDR3 nucleotides: TGTGCCAGTAGGACGGACGCCGGGGGGGTGAACTATGGCTACACCTTC. Supplemented by reference TRBV19 and TRBJ1-2, the full variable domain reads DGGITQSPKYLFRKEGQNVTLSCEQNLNHDAMYWYRQDPGQGLRLIYYSQIVNDFQKGDIAEGYSVSREKKESFPLTVTSAQKNPTAFYLCASRTDAGGVNYGYTFGSGTRLTVV.